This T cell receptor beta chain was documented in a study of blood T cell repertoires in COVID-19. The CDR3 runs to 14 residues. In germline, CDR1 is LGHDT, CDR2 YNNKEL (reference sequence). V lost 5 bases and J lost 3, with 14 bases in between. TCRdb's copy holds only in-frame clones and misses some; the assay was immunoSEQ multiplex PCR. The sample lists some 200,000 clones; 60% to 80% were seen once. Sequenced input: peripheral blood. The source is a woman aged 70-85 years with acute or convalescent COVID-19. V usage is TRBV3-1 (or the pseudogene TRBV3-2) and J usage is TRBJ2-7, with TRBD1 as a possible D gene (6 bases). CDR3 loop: CASSWGPEGYEQYF. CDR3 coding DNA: TGTGCCAGCAGCTGGGGGCCCGAGGGCTACGAGCAGTACTTC.